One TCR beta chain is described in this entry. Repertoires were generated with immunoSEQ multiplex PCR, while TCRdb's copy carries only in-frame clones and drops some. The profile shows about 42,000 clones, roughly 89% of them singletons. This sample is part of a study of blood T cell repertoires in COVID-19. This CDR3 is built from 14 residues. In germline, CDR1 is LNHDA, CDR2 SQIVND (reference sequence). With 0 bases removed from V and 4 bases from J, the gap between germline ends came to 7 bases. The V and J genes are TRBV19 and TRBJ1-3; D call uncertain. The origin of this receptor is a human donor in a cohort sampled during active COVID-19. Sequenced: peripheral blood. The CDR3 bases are TGTGCCAGTAGTATAGAAGCTTCAGGAAACACCATATATTTT. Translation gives CASSIEASGNTIYF.